This is a list of T cell receptor beta chains from one sample in a study of cytomegalovirus exposure and HLA in healthy donors. This table comes from immunoSEQ multiplex PCR, and its TCRdb copy is limited to in-frame clones, with some not included. The sample lists around 91,000 clones; roughly 86% were seen once. Material for sequencing was PBMCs. These receptors came from a man aged 30 to 45 in good health and CMV-seropositive. The CDR3 runs from the conserved cysteine through the conserved F or W. The D gene is left open where the match is weak.

TRBD1	TRBV6-6	TRBJ2-5	CASSYGTGLQETQYF
-	TRBV5-6	TRBJ2-7	CASSLSGEQYF
TRBD2	TRBV5-1	TRBJ2-1	CASSLGTSGRIGEQFF
-	TRBV5-1	TRBJ1-1	CASSLGQYTEAFF
-	TRBV30	TRBJ1-2	CAWTKGLVYGYTF
TRBD1	TRBV28	TRBJ2-1	CASSFWTGAFDEQFF
-	TRBV28	TRBJ2-4	CASSPVLYREGTKNIQYF
TRBD1	TRBV28	TRBJ1-4	CASSRISGTGAEKLFF
-	TRBV6-5	TRBJ2-3	CASSQNTGFADTQYF
-	TRBV7-2	TRBJ2-7	CASSPDRGLREQYF
-	TRBV5-1	TRBJ2-7	CASSPTDSSYEQYF
-	TRBV5-1	TRBJ1-4	CASSLEAAPNEKLFF
-	TRBV5-8	TRBJ2-2	CASSLVAGPANTGELFF
TRBD2	TRBV18	TRBJ2-2	CASSRGELIGELFF
-	TRBV5-6	TRBJ1-2	CASSFAGVFYGYTF
TRBD1	TRBV6-1	TRBJ2-3	CASSVQGSSYLYTDTQYF
-	TRBV2	TRBJ2-7	CASSGLYEQYF
TRBD2	TRBV5-1	TRBJ2-1	CASSLNLAGRDEQFF
-	TRBV7-9	TRBJ1-5	CASSRAGHSNQPQHF
-	TRBV5-1	TRBJ2-1	CASSSVPASNNEQFF
TRBD1	TRBV5-5	TRBJ1-1	CASSSLQGAYTEAFF
TRBD1	TRBV28	TRBJ2-3	CASRRQPQGAASTDTQYF
-	TRBV7-9	TRBJ1-1	CASSLTGAEAFF
-	TRBV15	TRBJ2-3	CATSRVGETQYF
TRBD2	TRBV7-9	TRBJ2-3	CASSPRLAGTSTDTQYF
-	TRBV14	TRBJ2-5	CASSLGGARETQYF
-	TRBV28	TRBJ2-7	CASSFEGGASYEQYF
-	TRBV4-1	TRBJ1-2	CASSQDLGGASGYTF
-	TRBV5-1	TRBJ1-1	CASSRQAGTWDTEAFF
-	TRBV2	TRBJ2-7	CASSERSWYEQYF
-	TRBV28	TRBJ1-2	CASSLTDSFFGYTF
TRBD2	TRBV9	TRBJ2-3	CASSVVGLAGDDMQYF
TRBD2	TRBV11-2	TRBJ2-1	CASSSGLAGGFYNEQFF
TRBD1	TRBV10-1	TRBJ2-7	CASSESGQGEGRQYF
TRBD2	TRBV7-3	TRBJ2-1	CASSSLGGTAEQFF
TRBD2	TRBV10-2	TRBJ2-3	CASSGLAGGGDTQYF
TRBD1	TRBV19	TRBJ1-5	CASSARTGGTSNQPQHF
TRBD1	TRBV27	TRBJ1-1	CASSPDRGHTEAFF
-	TRBV6-1	TRBJ2-7	CASSFGQVEQYF
-	TRBV4-1	TRBJ2-2	CASRWAENTGELFF
-	TRBV27	TRBJ2-1	CASSLAAYNEQFF
TRBD1	TRBV5-1	TRBJ2-3	CASSMDRGYTDTQYF